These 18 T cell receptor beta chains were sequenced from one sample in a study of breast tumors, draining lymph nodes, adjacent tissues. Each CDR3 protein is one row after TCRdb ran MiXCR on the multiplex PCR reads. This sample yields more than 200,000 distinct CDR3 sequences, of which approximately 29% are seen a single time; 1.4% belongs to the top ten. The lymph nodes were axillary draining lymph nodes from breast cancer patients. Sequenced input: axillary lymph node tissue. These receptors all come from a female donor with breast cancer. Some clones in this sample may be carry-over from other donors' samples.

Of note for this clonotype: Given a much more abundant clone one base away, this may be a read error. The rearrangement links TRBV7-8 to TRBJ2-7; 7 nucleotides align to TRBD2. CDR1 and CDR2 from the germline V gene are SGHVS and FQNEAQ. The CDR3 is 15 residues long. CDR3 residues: CASSLVGGSSYKQYF. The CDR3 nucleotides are TGTGCCAGCAGCTTAGTGGGCGGGAGCTCCTACAAGCAGTACTTC.

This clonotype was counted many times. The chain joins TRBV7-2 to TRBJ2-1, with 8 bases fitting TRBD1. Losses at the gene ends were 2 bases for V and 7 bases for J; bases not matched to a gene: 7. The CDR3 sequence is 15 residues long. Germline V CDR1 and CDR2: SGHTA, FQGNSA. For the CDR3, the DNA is TGTGCCAGCAGCTTAAGATCAGGGGGCTGGAATGAGCAGTTCTTC. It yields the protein CASSLRSGGWNEQFF.

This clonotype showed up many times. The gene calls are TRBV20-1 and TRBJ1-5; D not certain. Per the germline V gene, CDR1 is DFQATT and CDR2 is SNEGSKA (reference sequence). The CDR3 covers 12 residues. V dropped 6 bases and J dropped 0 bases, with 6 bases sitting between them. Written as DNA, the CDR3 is TGCAGTGCCTGGGATAGCAATCAGCCCCAGCATTTT. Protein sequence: CSAWDSNQPQHF.

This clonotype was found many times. The chain's CDR3 is CASSLDNGDRGYEQYF. The CDR3 DNA reads TGTGCCAGCAGCTTAGATAACGGGGACAGGGGCTACGAGCAGTACTTC. The chain employs TRBV11-3 and TRBJ2-7; 10 bases map to TRBD1. CDR1 and CDR2 from the germline V gene are SGHNT and YENEEA. The CDR3 extends over 16 amino acids. V shed 0 bases and J 3 bases; nucleotides not matched to a gene: 5.

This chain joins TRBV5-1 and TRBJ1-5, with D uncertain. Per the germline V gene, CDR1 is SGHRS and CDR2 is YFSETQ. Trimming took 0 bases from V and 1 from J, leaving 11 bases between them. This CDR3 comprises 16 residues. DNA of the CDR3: TGCGCCAGCAGCTTGGAGGACGGGGTGAGCAATCAGCCCCAGCATTTT. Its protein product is CASSLEDGVSNQPQHF.

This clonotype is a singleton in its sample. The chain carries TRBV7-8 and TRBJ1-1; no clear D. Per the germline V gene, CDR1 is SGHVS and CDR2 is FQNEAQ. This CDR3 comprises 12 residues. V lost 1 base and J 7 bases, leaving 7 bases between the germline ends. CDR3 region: CASSLDYNEAFF. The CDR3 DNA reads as TGTGCCAGCAGCTTAGATTACAATGAAGCTTTCTTT.

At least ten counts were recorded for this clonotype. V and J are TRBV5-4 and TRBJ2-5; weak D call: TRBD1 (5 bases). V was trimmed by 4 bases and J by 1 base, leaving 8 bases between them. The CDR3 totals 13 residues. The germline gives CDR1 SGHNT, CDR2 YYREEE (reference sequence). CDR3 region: CASSMDIQETQYF. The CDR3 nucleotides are TGTGCCAGCAGCATGGACATCCAAGAGACCCAGTACTTC.

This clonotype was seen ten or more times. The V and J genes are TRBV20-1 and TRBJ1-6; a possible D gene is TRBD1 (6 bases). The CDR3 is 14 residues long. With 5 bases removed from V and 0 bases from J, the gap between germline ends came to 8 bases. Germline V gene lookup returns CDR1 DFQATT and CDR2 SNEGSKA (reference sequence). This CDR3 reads CSAGQSSYNSPLHF. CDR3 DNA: TGCAGTGCTGGACAGAGCTCCTATAATTCACCCCTCCACTTT.

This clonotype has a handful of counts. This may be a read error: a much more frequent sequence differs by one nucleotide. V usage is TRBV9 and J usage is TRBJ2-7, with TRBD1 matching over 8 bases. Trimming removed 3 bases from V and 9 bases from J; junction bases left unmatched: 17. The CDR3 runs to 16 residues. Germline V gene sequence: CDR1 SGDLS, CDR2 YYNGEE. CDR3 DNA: TGTGCCAGCAGCGCAGGATCGCAGGGGGCGCAGGCCGCGCAGTACTTC. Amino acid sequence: CASSAGSQGAQAAQYF.

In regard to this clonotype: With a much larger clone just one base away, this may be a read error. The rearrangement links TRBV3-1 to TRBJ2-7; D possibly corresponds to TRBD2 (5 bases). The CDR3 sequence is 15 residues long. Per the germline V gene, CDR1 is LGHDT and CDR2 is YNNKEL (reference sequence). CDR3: CASGHELATYYEQYF. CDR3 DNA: TGTGCCAGCGGCCACGAGCTAGCTACCTACTACGAGCAGTACTTC.

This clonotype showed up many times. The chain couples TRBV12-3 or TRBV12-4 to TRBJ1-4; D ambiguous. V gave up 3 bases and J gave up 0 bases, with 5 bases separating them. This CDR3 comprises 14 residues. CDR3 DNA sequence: TGTGCCAGCAGTTTTAGGGCAACTAATGAAAAACTGTTTTTT. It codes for CASSFRATNEKLFF.

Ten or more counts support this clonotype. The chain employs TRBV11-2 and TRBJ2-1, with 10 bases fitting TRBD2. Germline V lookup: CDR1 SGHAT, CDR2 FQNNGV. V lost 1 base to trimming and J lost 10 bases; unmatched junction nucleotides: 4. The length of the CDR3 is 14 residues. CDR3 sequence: CASSLAAGGVEQFF. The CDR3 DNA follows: TGTGCCAGCAGCTTAGCAGCGGGAGGGGTAGAGCAGTTCTTC.

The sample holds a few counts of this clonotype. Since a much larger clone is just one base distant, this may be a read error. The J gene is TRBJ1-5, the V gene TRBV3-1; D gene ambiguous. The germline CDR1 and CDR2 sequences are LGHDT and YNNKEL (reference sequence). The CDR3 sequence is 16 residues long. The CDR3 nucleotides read TGTGCCGGCAGCCAAGAGTACGGTATTAGCAATCAGCCCCAGCATTTT. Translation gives CAGSQEYGISNQPQHF.

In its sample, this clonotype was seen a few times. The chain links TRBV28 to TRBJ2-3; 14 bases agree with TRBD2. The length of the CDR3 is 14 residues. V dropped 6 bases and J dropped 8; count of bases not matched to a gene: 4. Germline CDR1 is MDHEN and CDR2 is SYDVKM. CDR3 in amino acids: CASRTSGRAGTQYF. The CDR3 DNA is TGTGCCAGCAGGACTAGCGGGAGGGCTGGTACGCAGTATTTT.

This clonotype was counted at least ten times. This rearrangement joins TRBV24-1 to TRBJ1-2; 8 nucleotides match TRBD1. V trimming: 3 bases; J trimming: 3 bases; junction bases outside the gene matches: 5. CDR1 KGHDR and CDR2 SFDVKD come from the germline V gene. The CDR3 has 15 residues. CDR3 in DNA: TGTGCCACCAGTGATACCGGACAGGGACACTATGGCTACACCTTC. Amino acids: CATSDTGQGHYGYTF.

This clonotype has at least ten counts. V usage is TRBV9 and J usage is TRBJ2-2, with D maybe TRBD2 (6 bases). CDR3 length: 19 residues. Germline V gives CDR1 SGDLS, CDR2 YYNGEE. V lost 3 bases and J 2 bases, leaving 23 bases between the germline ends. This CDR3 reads CASSALGTSKTVNTGELFF. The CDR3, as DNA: TGTGCCAGCAGCGCCCTCGGGACTTCCAAAACCGTTAACACCGGGGAGCTGTTTTTT. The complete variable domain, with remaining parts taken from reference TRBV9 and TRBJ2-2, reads DSGVTQTPKHLITATGQRVTLRCSPRSGDLSVYWYQQSLDQGLQFLIQYYNGEERAKGNILERFSAQQFPDLHSELNLSSLELGDSALYFCASSALGTSKTVNTGELFFGEGSRLTVL.

CDR3 coding DNA: TGTGCCAGCAGTGACAGGGGGCGCGGAAACGGCTACACCTTC. Amino acids: CASSDRGRGNGYTF. The genes are TRBV6-2 or TRBV6-3 and TRBJ1-2, with 10 bases that match TRBD1. The ends lost 5 bases at V and 8 bases at J; junction bases unmatched: 8. From germline, CDR1 is MNHEY and CDR2 SVGEGT. The CDR3 has 14 residues.

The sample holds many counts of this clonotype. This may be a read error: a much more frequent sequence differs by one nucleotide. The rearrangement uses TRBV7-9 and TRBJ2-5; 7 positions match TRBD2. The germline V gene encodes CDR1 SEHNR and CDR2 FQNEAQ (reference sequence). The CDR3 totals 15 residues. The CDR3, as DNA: TGTGCCAGCAGCAACCTAGCGGCTGGACGGGAGACCCAGCACTTC. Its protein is CASSNLAAGRETQHF.